This T cell receptor beta chain is from a study of blood T cell repertoires in COVID-19. The wider study: The samples span acute and convalescent COVID-19 from the United States, Italy and Spain. The cDNA or gDNA used as material had been derived from T cells, B-cell-depleted T cells, or PBMCs.

V lost 4 bases, J lost 3 bases, and 5 bases stayed unmatched. The CDR3 is made up of 16 amino acids. Per the germline V gene, CDR1 is SGHTA and CDR2 is FQGNSA. Some clones are missing from TCRdb's copy, which holds only in-frame ones; the method was immunoSEQ multiplex PCR. This table has some 160,000 clones, over 80% appearing once. The chain has TRBV7-2 and TRBJ2-1; TRBD2 aligns across 11 bases. Sequenced input: peripheral blood. This TCR derives from a man between 65 and 85 years old who had recovered from COVID-19. CDR3 loop: CASSSAGTSGYNEQFF. Written as DNA, the CDR3 is TGTGCCAGCAGCTCGGCCGGGACTAGCGGCTACAATGAGCAGTTCTTC.